One and the same sample provided the 27 T cell receptor beta chains below, sequenced in a study of brain T cells in children with intractable seizures. The repertoire was sequenced with immunoSEQ multiplex PCR; TCRdb's copy has only in-frame clones and lacks some. Among 70,000 to 85,000 clones listed, roughly 89% were seen once. The sequences come from peripheral blood, collected at surgery. These receptors all stem from a girl aged 2 to 9 with Rasmussen encephalitis and intractable seizures.

The chain has TRBV5-4 and TRBJ2-2; 7 nucleotides match TRBD2. Trimming cost V 7 bases and J 2 bases; bases outside gene matches: 5. The CDR3 covers 14 residues. The germline CDR1 and CDR2 sequences are SGHNT and YYREEE (reference sequence). In nucleotides, the CDR3 is TGTGCCAGCCGCGGGGGACCAAACACCGGGGAGCTGTTTTTT. The encoded protein is CASRGGPNTGELFF.

This clone showed up just once. This chain connects TRBV6-6 to TRBJ1-1; D remains unclear. The CDR3 length is 15 residues. Germline V gene data show CDR1 as MNHNY and CDR2 as SVGAGI (reference sequence). Trimming shortened V by 7 bases and J by 0 bases, and 15 bases separated the two germline ends. DNA of the CDR3: TGTGCCAGCACTCAGCCCGGGGTAATGAACACTGAAGCTTTCTTT. Encoded protein: CASTQPGVMNTEAFF.

The chain has TRBV27 and TRBJ1-5; no firm D call. Germline V gene lookup returns CDR1 MNHEY and CDR2 SMNVEV (reference sequence). The V and J ends lost 4 bases and 6 bases respectively, with 10 bases between them. The CDR3 totals 13 residues. The CDR3 spells CASSSRPSQPQHF. The CDR3 DNA sequence: TGTGCCAGCAGTTCACGGCCGAGTCAGCCCCAGCATTTT.

The V gene is TRBV6-5, the J gene TRBJ1-6; perhaps TRBD1 as D (5 bases). From germline, CDR1 is MNHEY and CDR2 SVGAGI. The CDR3 consists of 15 residues. V was pared by 2 bases and J by 7 bases, with 12 bases between. The CDR3 sequence is CASSYGRQHNSPLHF. For the CDR3, the DNA is TGTGCCAGCAGTTACGGGAGACAGCACAATTCACCCCTCCACTTT.

Of note for this clone: The germline gene is not matched at one end of the junction; a read error may be the cause. The chain couples TRBV6-1 to TRBJ1-6, with no clear D. The CDR3 sequence is 13 residues long. In germline, CDR1 is MNHNS, CDR2 SASEGT. CDR3 in DNA: TGTACCAGCAGTGAAAGGAGTAATTCACCCCTCCACTTT. Translating gives CTSSERSNSPLHF.

The chain is built from TRBV16 and TRBJ2-7; no definite D call. Germline V gene sequence: CDR1 KGHSY, CDR2 FQNENV. The CDR3 length is 13 residues. The germline V and J ends were trimmed by 4 bases and 2 bases, with 9 bases remaining between them. The CDR3: CASSLGPTYEQYF. The CDR3 DNA is TGTGCCAGCAGCCTCGGACCCACCTACGAGCAGTACTTC.

This chain connects TRBV10-3 to TRBJ1-1; weak D call: TRBD1 (6 bases). The CDR3 sequence is 12 residues long. Germline V gene lookup returns CDR1 ENHRY and CDR2 SYGVKD. Trimming took off 2 bases at V and 7 bases at J, with 8 bases between the two ends. The CDR3 nucleotides are TGTGCCATCAGTGAGAGGGGGATTGAAGCTTTCTTT. It is translated as CAISERGIEAFF.

The genes are TRBV12-3 or TRBV12-4 and TRBJ2-7; no clear D gene. The CDR3 sequence is 13 residues long. V was cut by 2 bases and J by 3 bases, with 8 bases left in between. The DNA for the CDR3 is TGTGCCAGCAGTTTAATAGAAAACTACGAGCAGTACTTC. This translates into CASSLIENYEQYF.

The chain uses TRBV12-5 and TRBJ2-1, with D perhaps TRBD2 (6 bases). The V gene lost 1 base and the J gene lost 6 bases, with 16 bases spanning the gap. The V gene's germline CDR1 is LGHNT and CDR2 FRNRAP. This CDR3 has 16 amino acids. CDR3 DNA: TGTGCTAGTGGTTTGGAACTTCCAAGAGCGGGCAATGAGCAGTTCTTC. Encoded protein: CASGLELPRAGNEQFF.

J is TRBJ2-7 and V is TRBV5-1, with 9 nucleotides matching TRBD1. CDR1 and CDR2 from the germline V gene are SGHRS and YFSETQ. This CDR3 has 15 amino acids. V lost 4 bases, J lost 4 bases, and 9 bases stayed unmatched. CDR3: CASSPGGTGRYEQYF. In DNA form, the CDR3 reads TGCGCCAGCAGCCCGGGCGGGACAGGGAGGTACGAGCAGTACTTC.

This chain links TRBV6-2 or TRBV6-3 with TRBJ2-1; the D gene is possibly TRBD1 (6 bases). V was shortened by 2 bases and J by 10 bases, with 15 bases between the two germline ends. Germline CDR1 and CDR2: MNHEY and SVGEGT. The CDR3 is made up of 14 amino acids. This CDR3 reads CASSYGQIATEQFF. CDR3 DNA: TGTGCCAGCAGTTACGGACAGATTGCGACCGAGCAGTTCTTC.

V is TRBV28 and J is TRBJ2-7; a weak D match, TRBD1 (6 bases). Germline-derived CDR1 and CDR2 are MDHEN and SYDVKM. The CDR3 extends over 11 amino acids. Deletions cut 9 bases from V and 6 bases from J, with 12 bases between. This chain's CDR3 is CASLGHREQYF. The CDR3 region has the DNA TGTGCCAGTCTGGGACATCGCGAGCAGTACTTC.

The chain couples TRBV5-1 to TRBJ1-1, with 7 nucleotides matching TRBD1. The CDR3 length is 17 residues. V was clipped by 2 bases and J by 5 bases; unmatched bases: 15. Germline CDR1 is SGHRS and CDR2 is YFSETQ. The CDR3 sequence is CASSFYHLPNRGTEAFF. The CDR3 DNA follows: TGCGCCAGCAGCTTTTACCACCTCCCCAACAGGGGAACTGAAGCTTTCTTT.

The V call is TRBV28, the J call TRBJ2-1; perhaps TRBD1 as D (6 bases). The CDR3 has 18 residues. V lost 4 bases, J lost 7 bases, and 26 bases lay in between. The germline V gene has CDR1 MDHEN and CDR2 SYDVKM. CDR3 region: CASSSPQGTTFMGNEQFF. The CDR3 nucleotides are TGTGCCAGCAGTTCCCCCCAGGGGACCACCTTTATGGGGAATGAGCAGTTCTTC.

This rearrangement joins TRBV9 to TRBJ2-1, with 7 bases matching TRBD2. Germline loops: CDR1 SGDLS, CDR2 YYNGEE. Losses at the gene ends were 2 bases for V and 4 bases for J; bases not matched to a gene: 6. The CDR3 extends over 15 amino acids. The CDR3 nucleotides are TGTGCCAGCAGCGTCGGGGACTACCCATACAATGAGCAGTTCTTC. This encodes CASSVGDYPYNEQFF.

The V gene is TRBV19, the J gene TRBJ1-2; tentative D call: TRBD1 (5 bases). The CDR3 is 14 amino acids. CDR1 is LNHDA, CDR2 SQIVND, per germline (reference sequence). V gave up 0 bases and J gave up 8 bases, with 13 bases separating them. CDR3 loop: CASSIDRQGRGYTF. CDR3 in DNA: TGTGCCAGTAGTATAGATCGCCAGGGCCGAGGCTACACCTTC.

The V call is TRBV6-5, the J call TRBJ2-1; TRBD2 is a possible D gene (6 bases). The CDR3 has 16 amino acids. Looked up from germline, CDR1 is MNHEY and CDR2 is SVGAGI. Trimming left V 4 bases short and J 9 bases short, with 22 bases between. The CDR3 reads CASSSGLTTPFGEQFF. CDR3 sequence (DNA): TGTGCCAGCAGTTCGGGACTGACCACGCCTTTTGGTGAGCAGTTCTTC.

This rearrangement joins TRBV3-1 (or the pseudogene TRBV3-2) to TRBJ2-4; 9 nucleotides match TRBD2. V trimming: 1 base; J trimming: 0 bases; junction bases outside the gene matches: 7. The germline CDR1 and CDR2 sequences are LGHDT and YNNKEL (reference sequence). The CDR3 runs to 18 residues. The CDR3 region has the DNA TGTGCCAGCAGCCAAGGTGGACTAGCGCTAATAGCCAAAAACATTCAGTACTTC. Its translation is CASSQGGLALIAKNIQYF.

This sequence joins TRBV7-9 and TRBJ2-5; TRBD2 is a possible D gene (6 bases). Germline CDR1 SEHNR, CDR2 FQNEAQ (reference sequence). This CDR3 is 14 amino acids long. Deletions cut 5 bases from V and 2 bases from J, with 12 bases between. The CDR3 DNA reads as TGTGCCAGCAGCGGGTCTAGCGCACAAGAGACCCAGTACTTC. It translates to CASSGSSAQETQYF. The full variable domain, its missing parts supplied by reference TRBV7-9 and TRBJ2-5, is DTGVSQNPRHKITKRGQNVTFRCDPISEHNRLYWYRQTLGQGPEFLTYFQNEAQLEKSRLLSDRFSAERPKGSFSTLEIQRTEQGDSAMYLCASSGSSAQETQYFGPGTRLLVL.

V is TRBV27 and J is TRBJ2-7; 9 bases align to TRBD1. The CDR3 consists of 13 residues. V lost 2 bases to trimming and J lost 4 bases; unmatched junction nucleotides: 0. Germline loops: CDR1 MNHEY, CDR2 SMNVEV (reference sequence). In DNA form, the CDR3 reads TGTGCCAGCAGTTTAGGGACAGGGTACGAGCAGTACTTC. This sequence encodes CASSLGTGYEQYF.

This sequence joins TRBV2 and TRBJ1-4; TRBD1 aligns across 7 bases. Germline loops: CDR1 SNHLY, CDR2 FYNNEI. The CDR3 spans 14 residues. The J segment lost 4 bases and the V segment lost 4 bases, leaving 3 bases of the junction unmatched. The CDR3 nucleotides are TGTGCCAGCAGTGCCGGACAGGTTAATGAAAAACTGTTTTTT. Amino acid sequence: CASSAGQVNEKLFF.

The chain has TRBV27 and TRBJ1-6, with TRBD1 identical over 7 bases. J gave up 6 bases and V 7 bases, and 9 bases lay outside the gene matches. Germline loops: CDR1 MNHEY, CDR2 SMNVEV (reference sequence). The CDR3 length is 15 residues. The CDR3 coding sequence is TGTGCCAGCACCATAGACAGGGTCGGTAATTCACCCCTCCACTTT. Translation gives CASTIDRVGNSPLHF.

This clone was observed a single time. The chain links TRBV11-2 to TRBJ1-1; D may be TRBD1 (5 bases). Looked up from germline, CDR1 is SGHAT and CDR2 is FQNNGV. Trimming shortened V by 1 base and J by 4 bases, and 16 bases separated the two germline ends. The CDR3 sequence is 16 residues long. The CDR3 here is CASSLGHLLRGTEAFF. Here the CDR3 DNA reads TGTGCCAGCAGCTTAGGACACCTCCTGAGGGGCACTGAAGCTTTCTTT.

This clone was recorded once. The rearrangement joins TRBV29-1 to TRBJ2-3, with unresolved D. Trimming shortened V by 0 bases and J by 8 bases, and 12 bases separated the two germline ends. The CDR3 is 13 amino acids. Germline V gene lookup returns CDR1 SQVTM and CDR2 ANQGSEA. CDR3 nucleotides: TGCAGCGTTGAAGATTTGACGGGTCGTACGCAGTATTTT. Amino acid sequence: CSVEDLTGRTQYF.

The rearrangement joins TRBV2 to TRBJ2-1; 8 bases line up with TRBD1. Looked up from germline, CDR1 is SNHLY and CDR2 is FYNNEI. The CDR3 runs to 13 residues. Trimming at V came to 5 bases and at J to 6 bases, leaving 3 bases not matched to a gene. The CDR3 is CASSPTGGNEQFF. CDR3 nucleotides: TGTGCCAGCAGTCCAACAGGGGGCAATGAGCAGTTCTTC.

The chain combines TRBV7-3 with TRBJ1-2; 8 bases line up with TRBD1. The CDR3 length is 14 residues. The ends lost 5 bases at V and 8 bases at J; junction bases unmatched: 10. The germline CDR1 and CDR2 sequences are SGHTA and FQGTGA. CDR3 sequence (DNA): TGTGCCAGCAGCCGAGACAGGGGAAGAGGGGGCTACACCTTC. This codes for CASSRDRGRGGYTF. Complete variable domain (other parts from reference TRBV7-3 and TRBJ1-2): GAGVSQTPSNKVTEKGKYVELRCDPISGHTALYWYRQSLGQGPEFLIYFQGTGAADDSGLPNDRFFAVRPEGSVSTLKIQRTERGDSAVYLCASSRDRGRGGYTFGSGTRLTVV.

This clone came up a few times. A much larger clone sits a single nucleotide away, making a read error possible. V usage is TRBV14 and J usage is TRBJ2-7, with D hard to call. Germline V gene lookup returns CDR1 SGHDN and CDR2 FVKESK. Trimming pared 6 bases from V and 1 base from J, leaving 4 bases between. The CDR3 covers 11 residues. CDR3 protein: CASSLSYEQYF. The CDR3 DNA reads TGTGCCAGCAGTTTGTCCTACGAGCAGTACTTC.